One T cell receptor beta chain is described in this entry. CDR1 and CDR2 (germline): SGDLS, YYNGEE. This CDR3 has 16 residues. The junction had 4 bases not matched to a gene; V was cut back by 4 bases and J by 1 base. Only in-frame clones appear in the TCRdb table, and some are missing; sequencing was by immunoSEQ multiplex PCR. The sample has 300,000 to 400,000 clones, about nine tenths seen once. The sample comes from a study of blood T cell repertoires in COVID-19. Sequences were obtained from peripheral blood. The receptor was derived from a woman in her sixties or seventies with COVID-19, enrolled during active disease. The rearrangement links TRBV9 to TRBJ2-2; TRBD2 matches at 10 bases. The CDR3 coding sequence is TGTGCCAGCAGCTTAGGACTAGCGGAGAACACCGGGGAGCTGTTTTTT. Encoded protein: CASSLGLAENTGELFF.